The rows below give T cell receptor beta chains drawn from one sample of a study of CD8 T cells in Susac syndrome. Using its own MiXCR run on the immunoSEQ multiplex PCR reads, TCRdb lists one record per CDR3 protein. The sample records under 200,000 distinct CDR3 sequences, roughly 94% being singletons. The specimen was CD4+ T cells from PBMCs. Every receptor here comes from a human donor with Susac syndrome. CDR3s include the opening cysteine and the closing phenylalanine or tryptophan. The D gene is left open where the match is weak. Clone size is stated in some rows and not others, as once, few, many or a class when expanded.

clone_size	d_call	v_call	j_call	cdr3_nt	cdr3_aa
.	.	TRBV2	TRBJ2-7	TGTGCCAGCAGCCCTACAGGGCGGCGGGACGAGCAGTACTTC	CASSPTGRRDEQYF
.	.	TRBV4-2	TRBJ2-7	TGTGCCAGCAGCCAAGGGCTCCGGAGCTCCTACGAGCAGTACTTC	CASSQGLRSSYEQYF
.	TRBD1	TRBV7-7	TRBJ2-7	TGTGCTAGCAGCTTCCGGGACAGGGATCACTACGAGCAGTACTTC	CASSFRDRDHYEQYF
.	.	TRBV15	TRBJ2-5	TGTGCCACCAGCCCCGGGACCCAGGGAGGGACCCAGTACTTC	CATSPGTQGGTQYF
.	.	TRBV12-5	TRBJ1-1	TGTGCTAGTGGCCAGCCGGGGACTGAAGCTTTCTTT	CASGQPGTEAFF
.	TRBD1	TRBV3-1	TRBJ2-1	TGTGCCAGCAGCCAAGACCGGACAGGTGGAGATGAGCAGTTCTTC	CASSQDRTGGDEQFF
once	.	TRBV2	TRBJ1-4	TGTGCCAGCAGTGAGAAGGAAGCAACTAATGAAAAACTGTTTTTT	CASSEKEATNEKLFF
once	.	TRBV5-1	TRBJ1-1	TGCGCCAGCAGCCCTCCGAGGAACACTGAAGCTTTCTTT	CASSPPRNTEAFF
.	.	TRBV4-3	TRBJ2-7	TGCGCCAGCAGCCAAGATACGGCCCCCGACACTGACTACGAGCAGTACTTC	CASSQDTAPDTDYEQYF
.	TRBD1	TRBV30	TRBJ2-1	TGTGCCTGTTACAGGGGGCGGAAATACAATGAGCAGTTCTTC	CACYRGRKYNEQFF
.	TRBD2	TRBV29-1	TRBJ2-1	TGCAGCGTAGCTAGCGGGCCCTTCGATGAGCAGTTCTTC	CSVASGPFDEQFF
.	.	TRBV29-1	TRBJ1-5	TGCAGCGTTGGGGCGTATAGCGGGCCCCAGCATTTT	CSVGAYSGPQHF
.	TRBD2	TRBV9	TRBJ2-7	TGTGCCAGCAGCGCCCGATCAGGTAGCGGGGACTCCTACGAGCAGTACTTC	CASSARSGSGDSYEQYF
.	.	TRBV20-1	TRBJ1-2	TGCAGTGCTAGAGATCCCGTGACTGCTACCTTAGCTAACTATGGCTACACCTTC	CSARDPVTATLANYGYTF
.	TRBD1	TRBV20-1	TRBJ2-1	TGCAGTGCGTCGGGACAGGGGGCCTCCAATGAGCAGTTCTTC	CSASGQGASNEQFF
.	.	TRBV7-2	TRBJ2-5	TGTGCCAGCAGCTTAGGTGGGACGGAGACCCAGTACTTC	CASSLGGTETQYF
.	TRBD1	TRBV6-1	TRBJ2-6	TGTGCCAGCAGGCTGACGGGACAGAGGATCTCTGGGGCCAACGTCCTGACTTTC	CASRLTGQRISGANVLTF
.	.	TRBV12-3/TRBV12-4	TRBJ2-1	TGTGCCAGCAGTTTAATGACCTCTGGTGAGCAGTTCTTC	CASSLMTSGEQFF
.	.	TRBV7-8	TRBJ1-2	TGTGCCAGCAGCGCCCTCAAGGGGTGGACGGGCTATGGCTACACCTTC	CASSALKGWTGYGYTF
.	.	TRBV29-1	TRBJ1-1	TGCAGCGTTGAAGTCCAGGGAAGGGGGTACACTGAAGCTTTCTTT	CSVEVQGRGYTEAFF
.	.	TRBV7-9	TRBJ1-2	TGTGCCAGCAGCTTAGAAGTGCTCAACTTC	CASSLEVLNF
.	.	TRBV20-1	TRBJ2-3	TGCAGTGCCAAATTACGGGATACGCAGTATTTT	CSAKLRDTQYF